A selection of T cell receptor beta chains follows, all from one sample in a study of long-term antiretroviral therapy in people with HIV. Assay used: immunoSEQ multiplex PCR; TCRdb lists only in-frame clones, some missing. The table includes some 20,000 clones, around 80% detected once. The specimen was unsorted PBMCs, collected at the start of antiretroviral therapy, before treatment. The receptors come from a woman in her thirties or forties with HIV. Both conserved end residues are part of each CDR3. A D gene is named only where the DNA matches it firmly. Clone size is stated in some rows and not others, as once, few, many or a class when expanded.

>TRBV6-6|NA|TRBJ1-1|TRBD1
TGTGCCAGCACCATAGGACAGGGGGCATGGGACACTGAAGCTTTCTTT
CASTIGQGAWDTEAFF
>TRBV4-3|NA|TRBJ2-2|TRBD1
TGCGCCAGCAGCCAAGGACAGGGTGGCACCGGGGAGCTGTTTTTT
CASSQGQGGTGELFF
>TRBV7-9|few|TRBJ1-5|NA
TGTGCCAGCAGCCGCCAGGGAAGCAATCAGCCCCAGCATTTT
CASSRQGSNQPQHF
>TRBV7-2|NA|TRBJ2-5|NA
TGTGCCCAGTTCTTCAAGCCGCGAGAGACCCAGTACTTC
CAQFFKPRETQYF
>TRBV6-5|NA|TRBJ2-7|NA
TGTGCCAGCAGTTACGGGGGCGGGTCGTACGAGCAGTACTTC
CASSYGGGSYEQYF
>TRBV5-1|NA|TRBJ2-7|TRBD1
TGCGCCAGCAGACTGAACTTTGGACAGGGGTCCTACGAGCAGTACTTC
CASRLNFGQGSYEQYF
>TRBV10-3|NA|TRBJ2-3|TRBD2
TGTGCCATCAGTGGCGGGGGAGGGGGCACAGATACGCAGTATTTT
CAISGGGGGTDTQYF
>TRBV6-5|NA|TRBJ2-1|TRBD2
TGTGCCAGCAGCGAGCGGGGGGCCTCCTACAATGAGCAGTTCTTC
CASSERGASYNEQFF
>TRBV28|NA|TRBJ1-2|NA
TGTGCCAGCAGTTTATTCGCCAGGGCTTCCTATGGCTACACCTTC
CASSLFARASYGYTF
>TRBV10-3|NA|TRBJ2-3|TRBD2
TGTGCCATCAGTATGACTAGCGGGAGCACAGATACGCAGTATTTT
CAISMTSGSTDTQYF
>TRBV5-8|few|TRBJ1-1|TRBD1
TGTGCCAGCAGCCTAGGACAGGGGTTGTCCGGGAGAACTGAAGCTTTCTTT
CASSLGQGLSGRTEAFF
>TRBV4-3|NA|TRBJ1-4|TRBD1
TGCGCCAGCAGCATCCGGGACAGCGGTCGCGTGCCAGATGAAAAACTGTTTTTT
CASSIRDSGRVPDEKLFF
>TRBV4-1|NA|TRBJ1-3|NA
TGCGCCAGCAGCCAAGAAGGAAGGAGCTCTGGAAACACCATATATTTT
CASSQEGRSSGNTIYF
>TRBV30|once|TRBJ1-4|TRBD1
TGTGCCTGGAGGTTCCCAGGGGGAGAAAAACTGTTTTTT
CAWRFPGGEKLFF
>TRBV18|few|TRBJ1-2|NA
TGTGCCAGCTCACCCTCGACGGTGTATGGCTACACCTTC
CASSPSTVYGYTF
>TRBV4-3|NA|TRBJ2-1|TRBD2
TGCGCCAGCAGCCAAGAGTCCGGACTAGCGGGGTACAATGAGCAGTTCTTC
CASSQESGLAGYNEQFF
>TRBV13|NA|TRBJ2-3|NA
TGTGCCAGTACAGGTTCTAGCACAGATACGCAGTATTTT
CASTGSSTDTQYF
>TRBV10-1|medium-sized|TRBJ2-2|TRBD2
TGCGCCAGCAGCCTGGGACTAGCGGGGGGGCGGTTCGACACCGGGGAGCTGTTTTTT
CASSLGLAGGRFDTGELFF
>TRBV29-1|NA|TRBJ2-3|NA
TGCAGCGTATTCGGCCTTAGCACAGATACGCAGTATTTT
CSVFGLSTDTQYF
>TRBV29-1|NA|TRBJ1-1|TRBD1
TGCAGCATCAACAGGGGGCTGACTGAAGCTTTCTTT
CSINRGLTEAFF
>TRBV10-2|NA|TRBJ1-1|NA
TGCGCCAGCAGTGATCCAAAGGGGGTTGAAGCTTTCTTT
CASSDPKGVEAFF
>TRBV27|NA|TRBJ2-1|TRBD2
TGTGCCAGCAGTTTACCGGGGGGGCTAAAGGAGCAGTTCTTC
CASSLPGGLKEQFF
>TRBV11-3|NA|TRBJ2-7|TRBD1
TGTGCCAGCAGCGGCGGGACAGGTCGCTCCTACGAGCAGTACTTC
CASSGGTGRSYEQYF
>TRBV7-3|NA|TRBJ2-7|TRBD2
TGTGCCAGCTCGGGAGGGTTTGGTTACGAGCAGTACTTC
CASSGGFGYEQYF
>TRBV7-2|NA|TRBJ2-5|TRBD2
TGTGCCAGCAGCTTAGTGGGTAGCGGGGAACAAGAGACCCAGTACTTC
CASSLVGSGEQETQYF
>TRBV18|NA|TRBJ1-6|NA
TGTGCCAGCTCACTATTGGCGGCGAGGGATTCACCCCTCCACTTT
CASSLLAARDSPLHF
>TRBV6-1|NA|TRBJ1-5|NA
TGTGCCAGCAGTGGCATGGCAGGGGCGGGTCAGCCCCAGCATTTT
CASSGMAGAGQPQHF
>TRBV4-2|once|TRBJ1-3|TRBD1
TGTGCCAGCAGCCACGGAATCCTACAGGGGTCTGGAAACACCATATATTTT
CASSHGILQGSGNTIYF
>TRBV6-5|NA|TRBJ1-2|NA
TGTGCCAGCAGTACGGGGGGGATTCCCTATGGCTACACCTTC
CASSTGGIPYGYTF
>TRBV5-1|NA|TRBJ2-3|TRBD2
TGCGCCAGCAATGGCGGGGGGCCCACAGATACGCAGTATTTT
CASNGGGPTDTQYF
>TRBV7-9|few|TRBJ1-2|NA
TGTGCCAGCAGCTTAGGGGGAGGGGGCTACACCTTC
CASSLGGGGYTF
>TRBV19|NA|TRBJ1-1|NA
TGTGCCAGTAGTGCCGGGACGGGCTTTGAAGCTTTCTTT
CASSAGTGFEAFF
>TRBV7-2|NA|TRBJ1-6|NA
TGTGCCAGCAGCCAAGAACCGGGAGGGTCACCCCTCCACTTT
CASSQEPGGSPLHF
>TRBV27|NA|TRBJ1-1|NA
TGTGCCAGCAGTTTAATAGGAAGAAACACTGAAGCTTTCTTT
CASSLIGRNTEAFF
>TRBV28|once|TRBJ1-1|NA
TGTGCCAGCAGTTTATCGTACAGGCTATTGACTGAAGCTTTCTTT
CASSLSYRLLTEAFF
>TRBV6-5|NA|TRBJ1-4|TRBD1
TGTGCCAGCAGTTCGCATCCGGGACAGGGGAGTGAAAAACTGTTTTTT
CASSSHPGQGSEKLFF
>TRBV20-1|NA|TRBJ1-1|NA
TGCAGGGCCCTCGGGGGCACTGAAGCTTTCTTT
CRALGGTEAFF
>TRBV5-5|NA|TRBJ2-7|TRBD2
TGTGCCAGCAGCCGGACTAGCGGGGGGGCCGGAGGCGAGCAGTACTTC
CASSRTSGGAGGEQYF
>TRBV4-3|NA|TRBJ2-3|NA
TGCGCCAGCAGCCAAGATATAGGGGGGGCTCCGGGGGATACGCAGTATTTT
CASSQDIGGAPGDTQYF
>TRBV4-2|NA|TRBJ2-7|TRBD2
TGTGCCAGCAGCCAAGAATCGGGCGGGGGTGGGTACGAGCAGTACTTC
CASSQESGGGGYEQYF
>TRBV6-1|NA|TRBJ2-7|TRBD1
TGTGCCATCGGTAACCGGGACAGGGGTTTCGAGGAGCAGTACTTC
CAIGNRDRGFEEQYF
>TRBV6-1|NA|TRBJ2-7|NA
TGTGCCAGCGGAACAGGGCTGGGCTACGAGCAGTACTTC
CASGTGLGYEQYF
>TRBV6-1|NA|TRBJ2-7|NA
TGTGCCAGCATTTCCACCAGGTCAGGGAGCGAGCAGTACTTC
CASISTRSGSEQYF
>TRBV28|NA|TRBJ1-6|NA
TGTGCCAGCATTTGGGGTGGGGGGGACTCACCCCTCCACTTT
CASIWGGGDSPLHF
>TRBV28|NA|TRBJ2-3|NA
TGTGCCAGCAGTTTATACGGGGTGATCGCCACAGATACGCAGTATTTT
CASSLYGVIATDTQYF
>TRBV28|NA|TRBJ2-1|TRBD2
TGTGCCAGCAGTTTCGGGGGGGGGTCCTACAATGAGCAGTTCTTC
CASSFGGGSYNEQFF
>TRBV4-3|NA|TRBJ1-2|NA
TGCGCCAGCAGCCAGACGCCGGGACGGATCCTCTATGGCTACACCTTC
CASSQTPGRILYGYTF
>TRBV7-8|NA|TRBJ1-1|NA
TGTGCCAGCAGCCCTAACGGCGCTGAAGCTTTCTTT
CASSPNGAEAFF
>TRBV6-6|few|TRBJ1-5|NA
TGTGCCAGCAGTTATAGTCCGGCAGGGGATCAGCCCCAGCATTTT
CASSYSPAGDQPQHF